Below, 16 T cell receptor beta chains from the same sample are listed, as sequenced in a study of T cells in Graves' hyperthyroidism and ophthalmopathy (dated by TCRdb to 2018 to 2020). The method behind the library was multiplex PCR. Instrument on record: Illumina HiSeq 2000. TCR beta CDR3 regions were amplified from RNA transcripts. For the first round of RT-PCR on the TCR CDR3, the HTBI primer set was used together with the Qiagen OneStep RT-PCR kit. TCRdb handled the public reads itself, with Q25 trimming in fastp and clone calling in MiXCR, and kept productive beta chains. Records with the same CDR3 protein are collapsed into one entry carrying the most frequent genes and DNA. A total of around 570,000 distinct CDR3 sequences appear in this sample, approximately 20% of them only once. Approximately 48% of the sample belongs to the ten largest clones. Material: blood. These receptors all stem from a man between 40 and 49 years old with Graves' ophthalmopathy.

The table lists this clonotype with many counts. The genes are TRBV2 and TRBJ2-7; 8 bases agree with TRBD1. CDR3 size: 14 residues. V lost 3 bases and J lost 9; bases outside the gene matches: 10. Germline V lookup: CDR1 SNHLY, CDR2 FYNNEI. In nucleotides, the CDR3 is TGTGCCAGCAGTGAGGCGACAGGGGCTTGGGCGCAGTACTTC. Encoded protein: CASSEATGAWAQYF.

Comment on this clonotype: The germline gene is not matched at one end of the junction; a read error may be the cause. The J gene is TRBJ2-5, the V gene TRBV30; a possible D gene is TRBD2 (6 bases). The CDR3 runs to 11 residues. Germline V gives CDR1 GTSNPN, CDR2 SVGIG (reference sequence). In DNA form, the CDR3 reads TGTGCCTGGAGTGTACGGGAGATTCCTCACTTC. Translated, it gives CAWSVREIPHF.

This clonotype was seen ten or more times. The CDR3 region is CASSPTVTQPQHF. The CDR3 bases are TGTGCCAGCAGTCCTACCGTCACTCAGCCCCAGCATTTT. The chain joins TRBV28 to TRBJ1-5, with D uncertain. The V gene's germline CDR1 is MDHEN and CDR2 SYDVKM. V was cut by 5 bases and J by 6 bases, with 11 bases left in between. This CDR3 spans 13 amino acids.

In this sample, this clonotype turned up a few times. This chain joins TRBV6-1 and TRBJ1-2, with a possible D match to TRBD1 (5 bases). The germline V and J ends were trimmed by 2 bases and 4 bases, with 11 bases remaining between them. This CDR3 contains 14 residues. Germline-derived CDR1 and CDR2 are MNHNS and SASEGT. The CDR3 sequence: CASSETSRAYGYTF. The CDR3 DNA reads as TGTGCCAGCAGTGAAACGAGCAGGGCCTATGGCTACACCTTC.

The chain is built from TRBV6-1 and TRBJ1-2; 9 nucleotides agree with TRBD1. Germline CDR1 reads MNHNS; CDR2 reads SASEGT. With V trimmed by 6 bases and J by 2 bases, 4 bases remained unmatched. CDR3 size: 14 residues. The CDR3 nucleotides read TGTGCCAGCAGGCTACAGGGGGCGAACTATGGCTACACCTTC. Protein product: CASRLQGANYGYTF.

The V call is TRBV6-2 or TRBV6-3, the J call TRBJ2-7; TRBD1 agrees at 7 bases. The CDR3 sequence is 15 residues long. The V gene end was trimmed by 9 bases and the J gene end by 0 bases; junction bases not matched to a gene: 11. Germline CDR1 and CDR2: MNHEY and SVGEGT. CDR3 protein: CASRDTGDGSYEQYF. DNA for the CDR3: TGTGCCAGTCGCGACACAGGGGACGGCTCCTACGAGCAGTACTTC.

The chain employs TRBV12-3 or TRBV12-4 and TRBJ2-3, with a possible D match to TRBD2 (7 bases). The V end lost 6 bases, the J end lost 9 bases, and 19 bases lay between the germline ends. This CDR3 contains 14 residues. CDR3 DNA sequence: TGTGCCAGCAGCTTCCCGGGGGGTCAGGGGACGCAGTATTTT. It is translated as CASSFPGGQGTQYF.

This clonotype came up many times. The chain is built from TRBV28 and TRBJ2-7; D remains ambiguous. CDR3 length: 13 amino acids. V shed 6 bases and J shed 2 bases, with 11 bases lying between them. Germline V CDR1 and CDR2: MDHEN, SYDVKM. CDR3 protein: CASSQVGTYEQYF. Here the CDR3 DNA reads TGTGCCAGCAGCCAGGTGGGCACCTACGAGCAGTACTTC.

V and J are TRBV6-1 and TRBJ2-7; either TRBD1 or TRBD2 may supply D (5 bases each). This CDR3 has 15 residues. V was pared by 6 bases and J by 0 bases, with 15 bases between. Looked up from germline, CDR1 is MNHNS and CDR2 is SASEGT. Here the CDR3 DNA reads TGTGCCAGCAGAACTTCGGGGACGGCCTCCTACGAGCAGTACTTC. Amino acids: CASRTSGTASYEQYF.

The chain is built from TRBV5-1 and TRBJ2-1, with 10 positions matching TRBD1. V was pared by 4 bases and J by 5 bases, with 9 bases of the junction left unmatched. Per germline, CDR1 SGHRS and CDR2 YFSETQ. The CDR3 is 16 amino acids. Here the CDR3 DNA reads TGCGCCAGCAGCCTAACCGGGACAGGGGTCAACAATGAGCAGTTCTTC. Its translation is CASSLTGTGVNNEQFF. The full variable domain, completed using reference TRBV5-1 and TRBJ2-1, is KAGVTQTPRYLIKTRGQQVTLSCSPISGHRSVSWYQQTPGQGLQFLFEYFSETQRNKGNFPGRFSGRQFSNSRSEMNVSTLELGDSALYLCASSLTGTGVNNEQFFGPGTRLTVL.

The chain links TRBV12-5 to TRBJ2-1, with 8 bases aligning to TRBD2. J lost 8 bases, V lost 3 bases, and 6 bases had no gene match. Germline CDR1 is LGHNT and CDR2 is FRNRAP. CDR3 length: 14 amino acids. CDR3 in DNA: TGTGCTAGTGGTTTTGCCGGGAGGGCCCATGAGCAGTTCTTC. This gives the protein CASGFAGRAHEQFF.

This clonotype was counted between two and nine times. The rearrangement links TRBV6-1 to TRBJ1-3; 8 nucleotides align to TRBD1. Trimming at V came to 1 base and at J to 3 bases, leaving 5 bases not matched to a gene. Germline loops: CDR1 MNHNS, CDR2 SASEGT. This CDR3 is built from 16 residues. The CDR3 DNA sequence: TGTGCCAGCAGTGAAGGGGCAGGGGGCCGTGGAAACACCATATATTTT. It specifies CASSEGAGGRGNTIYF.

In this sample, this clonotype turned up a few times. The chain carries TRBV4-1 and TRBJ2-2; TRBD2 matches 10 bases. V trimming: 5 bases; J trimming: 6 bases; junction bases outside the gene matches: 9. Germline values: CDR1 MGHRA, CDR2 YSYEKL. CDR3 length: 16 amino acids. The CDR3 loop is CASSNERGGSAGELFF. The CDR3 region has the DNA TGCGCCAGCAGCAATGAGCGGGGGGGCTCGGCCGGGGAGCTGTTTTTT.

This clonotype has a count of ten or more. This sequence joins TRBV10-3 and TRBJ1-3, with unresolved D. This CDR3 is 14 amino acids long. Trimming cost V 2 bases and J 0 bases, with 5 bases left between them. Germline CDR1 and CDR2: ENHRY and SYGVKD. As DNA, the CDR3 is TGTGCCATCAGTGAGGGGGTCTCTGGAAACACCATATATTTT. Translated: CAISEGVSGNTIYF.

The chain links TRBV6-1 to TRBJ2-3, with TRBD1 as a possible D gene (6 bases). The CDR3 covers 11 residues. V lost 10 bases to trimming and J lost 4 bases, with 9 bases between them. CDR1 and CDR2 (germline): MNHNS, SASEGT. CDR3 DNA sequence: TGTGCCACCGCAGGGGCAGATACGCAGTATTTT. This codes for CATAGADTQYF.

The CDR3 DNA follows: TGTGCCAGCAGTTTATACCGGGACGCCGGAGCTTTCTTT. Protein: CASSLYRDAGAFF. The rearrangement joins TRBV28 to TRBJ1-1; TRBD1 is a possible D gene (5 bases). The ends were cut back, 1 base at V and 10 bases at J, with 13 bases in the middle. The CDR3 runs 13 residues. From germline, CDR1 is MDHEN and CDR2 SYDVKM.